Included here is one T cell receptor (beta chain) sequence, with context. The data derive from a study of blood T cell repertoires in COVID-19. About the research overall: Acute-phase and convalescent COVID-19 samples originated in the United States, Italy and Spain. Sample material is recorded as cDNA or gDNA derived from T cells, B-cell-depleted T cells, or PBMCs.

The germline CDR1 and CDR2 sequences are LNHDA and SQIVND (reference sequence). V shed 6 bases and J 4 bases; nucleotides not matched to a gene: 6. This CDR3 region has 14 residues. Categorization into cohorts depended on clinical history that participants reported. Per the original methods: Researchers report that nucleated cell counts were estimated from reference gene primer amplification. Method: immunoSEQ multiplex PCR; TCRdb's copy keeps in-frame clones and lacks some. V and J calls and clone size are those listed in that table; D and trimming were worked out from the DNA. The data contain around 200,000 clones, over 75% of them singletons.

Sequencing was carried out using PBMCs or T cells enriched from blood (not recorded which). This sequence was found in a man aged 35 to 55 who had recovered from COVID-19. The chain carries TRBV19 and TRBJ1-2; 9 bases match TRBD1. Written as DNA, the CDR3 is TGTGCCAGTAGCCCGGGACAGGGACCCTATGGCTACACCTTC. The encoded protein is CASSPGQGPYGYTF.